The rows below give T cell receptor beta chains drawn from one sample of a study of graft-versus-host responses after intestinal transplantation. Clones were sequenced by immunoSEQ multiplex PCR, and TCRdb holds only the in-frame ones, with some missing. The table includes about 98,000 clones, roughly 83% detected once. Material: PBMCs, obtained 255 days after intestinal transplant. These receptors all come from a human patient who received an intestinal transplant, so some T cells may come from the graft donor. Each CDR3 is given with its conserved first and last residue. Fields, in order: V gene, D gene, clone size, J gene, CDR3 protein, CDR3 DNA. D genes are given only for firm matches. Clone size, where shown, is once, few, many, or a class for clones that have expanded.

v_gene: TRBV7-9
d_gene: TRBD1
abundance: medium-sized
j_gene: TRBJ1-1
CDR3aa: CASSLDRGTEAFF
CDR3nt: TGTGCCAGCAGCTTAGACAGGGGAACTGAAGCTTTCTTT

v_gene: TRBV28
d_gene: TRBD1
abundance: .
j_gene: TRBJ1-5
CDR3aa: CASRGPGQGNQPQHF
CDR3nt: TGTGCCAGCAGGGGACCGGGACAGGGGAATCAGCCCCAGCATTTT

v_gene: TRBV2
d_gene: .
abundance: .
j_gene: TRBJ1-4
CDR3aa: CASSEGGATNEKLFF
CDR3nt: TGTGCCAGCAGTGAGGGAGGCGCAACTAATGAAAAACTGTTTTTT

v_gene: TRBV13
d_gene: .
abundance: .
j_gene: TRBJ2-2
CDR3aa: CASSLARAYTGELFF
CDR3nt: TGTGCCAGCAGCTTAGCCAGGGCCTACACCGGGGAGCTGTTTTTT

v_gene: TRBV4-1
d_gene: .
abundance: .
j_gene: TRBJ1-5
CDR3aa: CASSQVSGTLGQPQHF
CDR3nt: TGCGCCAGCAGCCAAGTGTCAGGGACGTTGGGTCAGCCCCAGCATTTT

v_gene: TRBV5-6
d_gene: TRBD1
abundance: .
j_gene: TRBJ1-5
CDR3aa: CASSLVPQGTTQPQHF
CDR3nt: TGTGCCAGCAGCTTGGTCCCACAGGGGACTACGCAGCCCCAGCATTTT

v_gene: TRBV11-2
d_gene: .
abundance: .
j_gene: TRBJ1-3
CDR3aa: CASSLVRSGLGNTIYF
CDR3nt: TGTGCCAGCAGCTTAGTTCGATCCGGGTTAGGAAACACCATATATTTT

v_gene: TRBV11-2
d_gene: .
abundance: .
j_gene: TRBJ2-3
CDR3aa: CASSGSEGLGDTQYF
CDR3nt: TGTGCCAGCAGTGGCTCGGAGGGATTGGGAGATACGCAGTATTTT

v_gene: TRBV6-6
d_gene: .
abundance: .
j_gene: TRBJ1-6
CDR3aa: CASSKDGEGSPLHF
CDR3nt: TGTGCCAGCAGTAAGGACGGTGAGGGTTCACCCCTCCACTTT

v_gene: TRBV6-1
d_gene: .
abundance: .
j_gene: TRBJ1-3
CDR3aa: CASSSYRGDTIYF
CDR3nt: TGTGCCAGCAGTTCCTACCGGGGTGACACCATATATTTT

v_gene: TRBV4-1
d_gene: .
abundance: .
j_gene: TRBJ2-3
CDR3aa: CASSPTSTDTQYF
CDR3nt: TGCGCCAGCAGCCCCACTAGCACAGATACGCAGTATTTT

v_gene: TRBV5-4
d_gene: .
abundance: .
j_gene: TRBJ2-7
CDR3aa: CASSSPVTGEQYF
CDR3nt: TGTGCCAGCAGCTCGCCCGTGACCGGCGAGCAGTACTTC

v_gene: TRBV4-1
d_gene: .
abundance: .
j_gene: TRBJ1-1
CDR3aa: CASSQGPTAPEAFF
CDR3nt: TGCGCCAGCAGCCAAGGACCGACAGCTCCCGAAGCTTTCTTT

v_gene: TRBV7-9
d_gene: .
abundance: .
j_gene: TRBJ1-1
CDR3aa: CASSPGSSTNTEAFF
CDR3nt: TGTGCCAGCAGCCCAGGGAGCTCCACTAACACTGAAGCTTTCTTT

v_gene: TRBV28
d_gene: .
abundance: few
j_gene: TRBJ2-2
CDR3aa: CASSLGGRELFF
CDR3nt: TGTGCCAGCAGTTTAGGGGGACGGGAGCTGTTTTTT

v_gene: TRBV27
d_gene: .
abundance: .
j_gene: TRBJ2-1
CDR3aa: CASSPGGVAFNEQFF
CDR3nt: TGTGCCAGCAGTCCCGGTGGGGTGGCTTTCAATGAGCAGTTCTTC

v_gene: TRBV9
d_gene: .
abundance: .
j_gene: TRBJ2-1
CDR3aa: CASSVGTGHLYNEQFF
CDR3nt: TGTGCCAGCAGCGTAGGAACAGGGCACCTTTACAATGAGCAGTTCTTC

v_gene: TRBV5-1
d_gene: .
abundance: .
j_gene: TRBJ1-1
CDR3aa: CASSLSPGTETGAFF
CDR3nt: TGCGCCAGCAGCTTGTCCCCCGGGACTGAGACGGGAGCTTTCTTT

v_gene: TRBV6-5
d_gene: .
abundance: .
j_gene: TRBJ2-1
CDR3aa: CASSYGRASYNEQFF
CDR3nt: TGTGCCAGCAGTTATGGCAGGGCCTCCTACAATGAGCAGTTCTTC

v_gene: TRBV7-9
d_gene: .
abundance: once
j_gene: TRBJ1-5
CDR3aa: CASSLGTNNQPQHF
CDR3nt: TGTGCCAGCAGCTTAGGGACAAACAATCAGCCCCAGCATTTT

v_gene: TRBV6-1
d_gene: TRBD2
abundance: .
j_gene: TRBJ2-2
CDR3aa: CASSEAGGPGELFF
CDR3nt: TGTGCCAGCAGTGAAGCGGGAGGGCCCGGGGAGCTGTTTTTT

v_gene: TRBV6-1
d_gene: .
abundance: many
j_gene: TRBJ2-2
CDR3aa: CASEGRVAGELFF
CDR3nt: TGTGCCAGCGAGGGGCGGGTGGCCGGGGAGCTGTTTTTT

v_gene: TRBV5-1
d_gene: .
abundance: .
j_gene: TRBJ2-1
CDR3aa: CASSAGTTNEQFF
CDR3nt: TGCGCCAGCAGCGCGGGCACCACAAATGAGCAGTTCTTC

v_gene: TRBV11-3
d_gene: .
abundance: .
j_gene: TRBJ2-3
CDR3aa: CASTGRDTQYF
CDR3nt: TGTGCCAGCACGGGCAGGGATACGCAGTATTTT

v_gene: TRBV6-1
d_gene: .
abundance: .
j_gene: TRBJ1-5
CDR3aa: CASSEAGRARF
CDR3nt: TGTGCCAGCAGTGAAGCTGGCCGGGCCCGTTTT

v_gene: TRBV2
d_gene: TRBD1
abundance: .
j_gene: TRBJ1-2
CDR3aa: CASSERQGYYGYTF
CDR3nt: TGTGCCAGCAGTGAAAGACAGGGCTATTATGGCTACACCTTC

v_gene: TRBV5-1
d_gene: .
abundance: .
j_gene: TRBJ2-5
CDR3aa: CASSLRADQETQYF
CDR3nt: TGCGCCAGCAGCTTGAGAGCGGACCAAGAGACCCAGTACTTC

v_gene: TRBV5-1
d_gene: .
abundance: .
j_gene: TRBJ2-5
CDR3aa: CASKVSGYGETQYF
CDR3nt: TGCGCCAGCAAGGTTTCAGGGTATGGTGAGACCCAGTACTTC

v_gene: TRBV28
d_gene: .
abundance: .
j_gene: TRBJ1-5
CDR3aa: CASSFREGQPQHF
CDR3nt: TGTGCCAGCAGTTTCCGGGAGGGTCAGCCCCAGCATTTT

v_gene: TRBV30
d_gene: .
abundance: .
j_gene: TRBJ1-3
CDR3aa: CAWRGWRSSGNTIYF
CDR3nt: TGTGCCTGGAGGGGCTGGAGAAGCTCTGGAAACACCATATATTTT

v_gene: TRBV21-1
d_gene: .
abundance: few
j_gene: TRBJ1-5
CDR3aa: CARQFACPQPQHF
CDR3nt: TGTGCCAGGCAGTTCGCTTGCCCCCAGCCCCAGCATTTT

v_gene: TRBV4-1
d_gene: .
abundance: .
j_gene: TRBJ1-1
CDR3aa: CASSHTPNTEAFF
CDR3nt: TGCGCCAGCAGCCATACACCGAACACTGAAGCTTTCTTT

v_gene: TRBV28
d_gene: .
abundance: .
j_gene: TRBJ1-1
CDR3aa: CASSPHGGRVNTEAFF
CDR3nt: TGTGCCAGCAGTCCCCATGGGGGGCGCGTGAACACTGAAGCTTTCTTT

v_gene: TRBV7-3
d_gene: .
abundance: .
j_gene: TRBJ2-1
CDR3aa: CASSLTRGNNEQFF
CDR3nt: TGTGCCAGCAGCTTAACCAGGGGAAACAATGAGCAGTTCTTC

v_gene: TRBV5-6
d_gene: TRBD1
abundance: .
j_gene: TRBJ1-1
CDR3aa: CASSVIQGTEAFF
CDR3nt: TGTGCCAGCAGCGTGATACAGGGGACTGAAGCTTTCTTT

v_gene: TRBV28
d_gene: .
abundance: few
j_gene: TRBJ1-6
CDR3aa: CASRMGWGAKSPLHF
CDR3nt: TGTGCCAGCAGAATGGGGTGGGGGGCAAAGTCACCCCTCCACTTT

v_gene: TRBV5-4
d_gene: TRBD2
abundance: .
j_gene: TRBJ2-7
CDR3aa: CASSVQPSGAYEQYF
CDR3nt: TGTGCCAGCAGCGTACAACCTAGCGGGGCTTACGAGCAGTACTTC

v_gene: TRBV6-1
d_gene: TRBD1
abundance: .
j_gene: TRBJ2-7
CDR3aa: CASSEMPPWTGGGEQYF
CDR3nt: TGTGCCAGCAGTGAAATGCCCCCATGGACAGGGGGAGGTGAGCAGTACTTC

v_gene: TRBV6-6
d_gene: TRBD1
abundance: .
j_gene: TRBJ1-2
CDR3aa: CASRQTGGDGYTF
CDR3nt: TGTGCCAGCAGACAGACAGGGGGCGATGGCTACACCTTC

v_gene: TRBV6-1
d_gene: .
abundance: once
j_gene: TRBJ1-5
CDR3aa: CASSAGTLRNQPQHF
CDR3nt: TGTGCCAGCAGCGCCGGGACATTGAGGAATCAGCCCCAGCATTTT

v_gene: TRBV28
d_gene: .
abundance: .
j_gene: TRBJ2-2
CDR3aa: CASNSRGYPNTGELFF
CDR3nt: TGTGCCAGCAACAGCCGCGGTTACCCGAACACCGGGGAGCTGTTTTTT

v_gene: TRBV29-1
d_gene: TRBD1
abundance: once
j_gene: TRBJ1-1
CDR3aa: CSVEGQYRTEAFF
CDR3nt: TGCAGCGTTGAGGGACAGTATCGCACTGAAGCTTTCTTT

v_gene: TRBV6-5
d_gene: .
abundance: .
j_gene: TRBJ1-1
CDR3aa: CASRSTGQGTEAFF
CDR3nt: TGTGCCAGCAGGTCAACGGGGCAGGGCACTGAAGCTTTCTTT

v_gene: TRBV7-9
d_gene: .
abundance: .
j_gene: TRBJ2-5
CDR3aa: CASSSHVRAGSETQYF
CDR3nt: TGTGCCAGCAGCTCCCACGTCAGGGCCGGGAGCGAGACCCAGTACTTC

v_gene: TRBV9
d_gene: .
abundance: .
j_gene: TRBJ1-6
CDR3aa: CASSQSVGPLHF
CDR3nt: TGTGCCAGCAGCCAGTCCGTGGGGCCCCTCCACTTT

v_gene: TRBV28
d_gene: TRBD2
abundance: .
j_gene: TRBJ2-7
CDR3aa: CASTAIGAGGYYEQYF
CDR3nt: TGTGCCAGCACTGCGATCGGGGCGGGAGGGTACTACGAGCAGTACTTC

v_gene: TRBV4-2
d_gene: .
abundance: .
j_gene: TRBJ2-2
CDR3aa: CASSQPGRQTDTGELFF
CDR3nt: TGTGCCAGCAGCCAACCTGGGAGGCAGACAGACACCGGGGAGCTGTTTTTT

v_gene: TRBV27
d_gene: TRBD2
abundance: .
j_gene: TRBJ2-3
CDR3aa: CASSFLAGGMTRDTQYF
CDR3nt: TGTGCCAGCAGTTTCCTAGCGGGGGGTATGACGAGGGATACGCAGTATTTT

v_gene: TRBV27
d_gene: TRBD2
abundance: once
j_gene: TRBJ2-1
CDR3aa: CASSWGTSGFNEQFF
CDR3nt: TGTGCCAGCAGCTGGGGGACTAGCGGGTTCAATGAGCAGTTCTTC

v_gene: TRBV4-2
d_gene: .
abundance: .
j_gene: TRBJ2-6
CDR3aa: CASSQDRDTGANVLTF
CDR3nt: TGTGCCAGCAGCCAAGATCGGGACACTGGGGCCAACGTCCTGACTTTC

v_gene: TRBV11-2
d_gene: .
abundance: .
j_gene: TRBJ2-5
CDR3aa: CASRASAARGTQYF
CDR3nt: TGTGCCAGCAGGGCTAGCGCCGCTCGCGGGACCCAGTACTTC